The clone carrying this TCR beta chain was counted between two and nine times. Its antigen is still unknown. The whole isolated RNA underwent reverse transcription, so sequencing captured expressed TCRB transcripts. TCRdb's copy holds only in-frame clones and misses some; the assay was immunoSEQ multiplex PCR. Of approximately 360,000 clones in the sample, around 12% were seen once. This record belongs to a study of beta chain features in type 1 diabetes. Notes on the study in general: For Type 1 diabetes patients, all four CD4+ subsets carried TCRB CDR3s that were moderately but significantly shorter. Patients and controls would be equally affected if PCR favored shorter templates.

The length of the CDR3 is 11 residues. Germline V gives CDR1 SEHNR, CDR2 FQNEAQ (reference sequence). V lost 6 bases and J 2 bases, leaving 5 bases between the germline ends. The sequencing input was naive CD4+ T cells from blood. This clonotype originated in a woman younger than 35 with type 1 diabetes. V usage is TRBV7-9 and J usage is TRBJ2-7; D is uncertain. CDR3 nucleotide sequence: TGTGCCAGCAGTACTCCCTACGAGCAGTACTTC. It is translated as CASSTPYEQYF.